Here is one T cell receptor beta chain with its context. This CDR3 comprises 13 residues. Germline V gene data show CDR1 as MDHEN and CDR2 as SYDVKM. The V segment lost 6 bases and the J segment 4 bases; nucleotides outside the gene matches: 6. Unique molecular identifiers were used in preparing the TCRbeta library. TCRdb redid the calling of the PCR reads with MiXCR, one entry per CDR3 protein. Of about a million distinct CDR3 sequences listed, about 29% were seen once; the top ten hold about 28%. The source of the sample is a study of T-cell reconstitution after alpha-beta-depleted transplantation in children.

The rearrangement uses TRBV28 and TRBJ2-7; 7 bases align to TRBD2. The material sequenced was PBMCs, mostly from graft donor cells, taken 360 days after TCRalphabeta/CD19-depleted stem cell transplant. The receptor comes from a boy under two years old who had a stem cell transplant for SCID, so the T cells may come from the graft donor. Here the CDR3 DNA reads TGTGCCAGCAGGGCAAGCGGGATATACGAGCAGTACTTC. It specifies CASRASGIYEQYF.